This record looks at one TCR beta chain sequence and its context. The V end lost 5 bases, the J end lost 1 base, and 14 bases lay between the germline ends. The CDR3 covers 15 residues. The V gene's germline CDR1 is SGHTA and CDR2 FQGNSA. TCRdb's table, derived via immunoSEQ multiplex PCR, lists solely in-frame clones and lacks some. The sample has 11,000 to 15,000 clones, around 40% seen once; the top ten hold more than 0.85%. The data stem from a study of graft-versus-host responses after intestinal transplantation. Overall study context: Tacrolimus and steroids were given for two to three years to all recipients after anti-thymocyte globulin induction. Whole-study results and caveats: Some patients had graft-donor T cell macrochimerism. In their allografts, the ratios of graft-versus-host to host-versus-graft T cell clones were high. Researchers found peak circulating GvH clone levels linked to early post-transplant HvG declines.

The specimen comprised alloreactive CD4+ T cells from a mixed lymphocyte reaction culture, sampled before intestinal transplant. The sample's subset: CFSE-low proliferating T cells sorted from roughly six-day pre-transplant mixed lymphocyte reaction (GvH or HvG direction). The chain is built from TRBV7-2 and TRBJ1-1, with unresolved D. The TCR was taken from a human patient who received an intestinal transplant. The CDR3 spells CASSPSRLGNTEAFF. CDR3 coding DNA: TGTGCCAGCAGCCCCTCGCGGCTTGGGAACACTGAAGCTTTCTTT.